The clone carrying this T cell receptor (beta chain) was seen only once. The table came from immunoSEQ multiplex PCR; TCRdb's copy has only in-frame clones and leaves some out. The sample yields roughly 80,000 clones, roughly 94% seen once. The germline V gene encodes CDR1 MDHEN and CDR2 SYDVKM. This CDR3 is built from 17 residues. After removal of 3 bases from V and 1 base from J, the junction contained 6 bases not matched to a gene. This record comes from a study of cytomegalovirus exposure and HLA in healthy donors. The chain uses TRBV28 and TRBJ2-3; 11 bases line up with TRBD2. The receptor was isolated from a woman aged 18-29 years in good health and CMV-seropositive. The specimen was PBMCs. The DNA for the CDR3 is TGTGCCAGCAGTTTCCCTAGCGGGAGGTGGGGCACAGATACGCAGTATTTT. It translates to CASSFPSGRWGTDTQYF.